The 9 T cell receptor beta chains reported below all come from one sample, sequenced in a study of neurological immune-mediated disorders. TCRdb independently ran MiXCR on the 5' RACE reads; one entry per CDR3 protein. The sample shows approximately 65,000 distinct CDR3 sequences, over 4% of them seen only once. Sequenced material: PBMCs. All receptors derive from a human donor with multiple sclerosis. The donor label of this sample is uncertain.

This clonotype was counted at least ten times. The V and J genes are TRBV10-3 and TRBJ2-7; TRBD1 matches 9 bases. Trimming at V came to 6 bases and at J to 4 bases, leaving 4 bases not matched to a gene. The CDR3 runs 13 residues. The germline CDR1 and CDR2 sequences are ENHRY and SYGVKD. In DNA, the CDR3 is TGTGCCATCAGCCTGACAGGGGGTTACGAGCAGTACTTC. Its protein is CAISLTGGYEQYF.

This chain uses TRBV7-6 with TRBJ2-2; 11 bases line up with TRBD1. Germline values: CDR1 SGHVS, CDR2 FNYEAQ. V trimming: 5 bases; J trimming: 0 bases; junction bases outside the gene matches: 2. CDR3 length: 16 amino acids. CDR3: CASSPGQGANTGELFF. CDR3 nucleotides: TGTGCCAGCAGCCCGGGACAGGGGGCGAACACCGGGGAGCTGTTTTTT.

This clonotype was detected ten times or more. The chain has TRBV29-1 and TRBJ2-7; TRBD1 agrees at 7 bases. The germline CDR1 and CDR2 sequences are SQVTM and ANQGSEA. The CDR3 sequence is 15 residues long. J gave up 1 base and V 1 base, and 7 bases lay outside the gene matches. In nucleotides, the CDR3 is TGCAGCGTTGAAGCCCCGGACAGGCCATCCTACGAGCAGTACTTC. It encodes CSVEAPDRPSYEQYF.

This clonotype was counted many times. The chain carries TRBV5-1 and TRBJ2-2; 8 nucleotides match TRBD1. The V gene's germline CDR1 is SGHRS and CDR2 YFSETQ. Trimming removed 4 bases from V and 0 bases from J; junction bases left unmatched: 8. The CDR3 totals 17 residues. CDR3 residues: CASSGRQGTPNTGELFF. The CDR3 nucleotides read TGCGCCAGCAGCGGGAGACAGGGGACCCCGAACACCGGGGAGCTGTTTTTT.

At least ten counts were recorded for this clonotype. A much larger clone differs from this one at a single base, so this may be a read error. The chain links TRBV20-1 to TRBJ1-2; TRBD1 matches at 8 bases. J lost 4 bases, V lost 7 bases, and 2 bases had no gene match. The CDR3 spans 11 residues. The germline V gene encodes CDR1 DFQATT and CDR2 SNEGSKA (reference sequence). CDR3 bases: TGCAGTGGCAGGGGGCGCTATGGCTACACCTTC. It encodes CSGRGRYGYTF.

This clonotype was seen many times. The rearrangement links TRBV5-8 to TRBJ2-2; 7 positions match TRBD2. In germline, CDR1 is SGHTS, CDR2 YDEGEE. The CDR3 loop spans 17 amino acids. J lost 6 bases, V lost 2 bases, and 13 bases had no gene match. As DNA, the CDR3 is TGTGCCAGCAGCTTAATGACCAGCGGGGATAAAGCCGGGGAGCTGTTTTTT. Its translation is CASSLMTSGDKAGELFF. Using reference TRBV5-8 and TRBJ2-2 for the parts outside the CDR3, the full variable domain is EAGVTQSPTHLIKTRGQQATLRCSPISGHTSVYWYQQALGLGLQFLLWYDEGEERNRGNFPPRFSGRQFPNYSSELNVNALELEDSALYLCASSLMTSGDKAGELFFGEGSRLTVL.

Many counts were recorded for this clonotype. The chain combines TRBV12-3 or TRBV12-4 with TRBJ1-1; D possibly corresponds to TRBD1 (6 bases). This CDR3 is 12 amino acids long. V lost 5 bases and J 11 bases, leaving 15 bases between the germline ends. CDR3 amino acids: CASSAPGATAFF. DNA of the CDR3: TGTGCCAGCAGTGCCCCAGGGGCGACGGCTTTCTTT.

This clonotype was detected only a few times. A read error may be the cause here, since a much bigger clone is one base away. The rearrangement joins TRBV5-8 to TRBJ2-7, with D hard to call. The CDR3 runs to 13 residues. Trimming shortened V by 4 bases and J by 2 bases, and 10 bases separated the two germline ends. The germline CDR1 and CDR2 sequences are SGHTS and YDEGEE. This chain's CDR3 is CASSPQSAYEQYF. The CDR3 DNA reads as TGTGCCAGCAGCCCACAGTCGGCCTACGAGCAGTACTTC.

The sample holds many counts of this clonotype. The chain employs TRBV4-1 and TRBJ1-5; no clear D. This CDR3 region has 15 residues. The V gene's germline CDR1 is MGHRA and CDR2 YSYEKL. Trimming cost V 0 bases and J 0 bases, with 6 bases left between them. The CDR3 is CASSQDIVSNQPQHF. For the CDR3, the DNA is TGCGCCAGCAGCCAAGATATCGTTAGCAATCAGCCCCAGCATTTT.